This entry concerns a single T cell receptor (beta chain). No antigen is known for it. Base-call qualities are not available, and no considerably larger clone is one nucleotide away. The entry originates in a study of vaccination and CD4 T cells after COVID-19 (dated by TCRdb to between 2020 and 2023). In terms of the full investigation: Convalescent patients had a positive SARS-CoV-2 result on nasal swab PCR, and of these patients, several had mild disease and one had severe disease. Post-vaccine blood samples were obtained a median of approximately 74 days after the second vaccine dose, with a range of roughly 13 to 250 days. As controls, cultures received a CEFX viral epitope pool (the positive control), an HIV-1 Nef peptide pool (the negative control), or no peptide at all. Participants received two doses of either the Pfizer-BioNTech BNT162b2 vaccine (n=8) or the Moderna mRNA-1273 vaccine (n=2). Culture stimuli were overlapping spike peptide pools from SARS-CoV-2 and from the common cold coronaviruses HCoV-NL63, HCoV-OC43 and HCoV-229E. The spike-specific CD4+ TCR repertoire was compared before and after mRNA vaccination in under 11 COVID-19 convalescent patients and several infection-naive healthy vaccine recipients. Post-COVID blood samples from convalescent patients were collected a median of around 100 days after diagnosis, with a range of about 30 to 170 days. The convalescent cohort comprised six males and four females, including two Hispanic individuals, seven Caucasians, two Asians and one multiracial person. What the authors observed across the whole study: The study included relatively few convalescent patients and did not analyze early timepoints after natural infection. Nearly all vaccine-specific clones in convalescent patients (304 of 307) were mono-reactive for SARS-CoV-2 spike rather than cross-reactive with common cold coronaviruses. The median count of SARS-CoV-2-reactive clonotypes went up from approximately 20 after infection to about 40 after vaccination, although the change was not significant. Among the post-vaccine SARS-CoV-2-reactive clones in convalescent patients, a median 86.3% showed up only after vaccination, which suggests vaccine-specific priming.

Library creation used PCR. At the Johns Hopkins FTIC core, DNA from the cultured CD4+ T cells underwent TCR sequencing with the Oncomine TCR Beta short-read assay. The QIAamp micro DNA kit was used to extract genomic DNA from the cultured CD4+ T cells. Oncomine TCR Beta libraries from cultured CD4+ T cells were pooled with unique dual indexes and sequenced on an Illumina iSeq 100. As for how the authors treated the data: Non-productive sequences were removed, and CDR3s not starting with C, not ending with F or W, or shorter than 7 amino acids were discarded. The MANAFEST web application identified antigen-specific clonotypes by comparing peptide-stimulated wells against reference wells and other culture wells. For a clone to be called positive, the clone needed an FDR below 0.05, an odds ratio above 5, and a productive frequency above 0.1% in at least two of three replicate wells. A clonotype was classed as cross-reactive if the clonotype showed significant expansion both in SARS-CoV-2 spike wells and in at least one common cold coronavirus spike condition. Similarity between CDR3 sequences was evaluated in R version 3.6.1 using Levenshtein distances (stringdist) and unrooted phylogenetic trees (ape). In TCRdb, the public reads were trimmed at Q25 with fastp and aligned with MiXCR, with productive beta chains retained. Merged by CDR3 protein, the rows form single entries marked with the most common genes and DNA. The V and J calls and clone size are TCRdb's, not the authors'. This sample is represented by roughly 20,000 distinct CDR3 sequences; roughly half of them were singletons. The ten largest clones represent about 9.4% of the sample.

The CDR3 contains 13 residues, cysteine and phenylalanine counted. The retained sequence is limited to the CDR3, 39 bases, with the frame set at the first base. As encoded in the germline V gene (reference sequence), CDR1 is DFQATT while CDR2 is SNEGSKA. Trimming takes 1 base from V and 8 bases from J, and the germline ends sit 14 bases apart. This specimen's treatment or condition label, interpreted: roughly 11-day PBMC culture with coronavirus spike peptide pools or control peptides (ViraFEST assay). The ViraFEST assay, used in the study, expanded antigen-specific T cells with peptide pools and then identified the expanded clonotypes through TCR sequencing. The convalescent patients' positive SARS-CoV-2 PCR tests fell between March and December 2020, which was before the Alpha, Beta and Delta variants emerged in the United States. Fewer than 2.5 million PBMCs per well were cultured in IMDM with roughly 5.5% human AB serum and 9 to 10 IU/ml IL-2, plus 10 ug/ml peptide pools. Half of the culture medium was replaced with fresh IL-2-containing medium on days 3 and 7. After around 10 days of culture, CD4+ T cells were isolated by negative selection using the EasySep CD4+ T cell isolation kit. Ficoll-Paque Plus gradient centrifugation was used to isolate PBMCs from whole blood, and the isolated PBMCs were then either used fresh or cryopreserved at -140C. In general, triplicate wells were set up for every culture condition.

The sequence was collected from a human donor who had recovered from COVID-19. The chain was built from TRBV20-1 and TRBJ1-2; the D gene is unclear. The sequencing sample was made of CD4+ T cells from blood, cultured in vitro. In nucleotide form, the sequence is TGCAGTGCTAGAGGGTTAAGGACGGGAGGCTACACCTTC. This encodes CSARGLRTGGYTF.